The 2 T cell receptor beta chains reported below all come from one sample, sequenced in a study of CD4 T cell repertoires in COVID-19. Profiled with immunoSEQ multiplex PCR; TCRdb holds only in-frame clones, not every one. The sample lists about 75,000 clones; 83% were seen once. The source was CD4+ T cells from peripheral blood, collected after recovery from COVID-19. These receptor sequences come from a human donor who had COVID-19.

V gene TRBV11-1 combines with J gene TRBJ1-6; maybe TRBD1 (5 bases). The V and J ends lost 5 bases and 7 bases respectively, with 12 bases between them. Germline assignment: CDR1 SGHAT and CDR2 FQDESV (reference sequence). The CDR3 extends over 14 amino acids. CDR3 sequence: CASSQGAGNSPLHF. CDR3 nucleotide sequence: TGTGCCAGCAGCCAAGGGGCGGGAAATTCACCCCTCCACTTT.

This clone was seen a handful of times. The chain carries TRBV19 and TRBJ2-2; TRBD1 matches 7 bases. The length of the CDR3 is 16 residues. The V and J ends lost 6 bases and 1 base, in that order; junction bases with no gene match: 8. CDR1 is LNHDA and CDR2 is SQIVND in the germline V gene (reference sequence). For the CDR3, the DNA is TGTGCCAGTAGCTTTTGGACAGGTCGGAACACCGGGGAGCTGTTTTTT. Amino acids: CASSFWTGRNTGELFF.